The clone carrying this TCR beta chain was observed a few times. V was clipped by 3 bases and J by 6 bases, with 21 bases between them. This CDR3 has 15 residues. Germline V gene sequence: CDR1 GTSNPN, CDR2 SVGIG (reference sequence). The sample comes from a study of response to subunit inactivated influenza vaccine. TCRdb passed the RT-PCR reads through MiXCR, listing each CDR3 protein once. The table lists about 650,000 distinct CDR3 sequences, approximately 14% of them singletons. This TCR came from a man in his fifties who received an inactivated influenza vaccine. The chain links TRBV30 to TRBJ2-7; TRBD1 might be the D (6 bases). The material sequenced was PBMCs from blood, taken 11 to 12 days after vaccination. This CDR3 is CAWRRIPGDRIEQYF. As DNA, the CDR3 is TGTGCCTGGAGGCGAATACCAGGGGACCGGATCGAGCAGTACTTC.